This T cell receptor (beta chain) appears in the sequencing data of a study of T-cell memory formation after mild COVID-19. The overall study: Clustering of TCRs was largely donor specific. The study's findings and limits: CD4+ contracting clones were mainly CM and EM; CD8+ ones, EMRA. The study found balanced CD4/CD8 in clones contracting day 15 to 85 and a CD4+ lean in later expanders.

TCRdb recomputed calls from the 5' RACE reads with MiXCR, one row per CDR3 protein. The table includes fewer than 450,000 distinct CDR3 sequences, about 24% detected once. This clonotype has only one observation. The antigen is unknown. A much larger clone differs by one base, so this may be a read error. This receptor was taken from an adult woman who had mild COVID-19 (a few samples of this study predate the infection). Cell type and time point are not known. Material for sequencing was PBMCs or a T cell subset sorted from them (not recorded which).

The CDR3 coding sequence is TGCAGTGCGCTACCGGGACTAGCGGGATGCACAGATACGCAGTATTTT. Translating it yields CSALPGLAGCTDTQYF. The chain uses TRBV20-1 and TRBJ2-3, with 13 bases matching TRBD2. This CDR3 has 16 residues. V was pared by 6 bases and J by 1 base, with 7 bases of the junction left unmatched. Germline V gene sequence: CDR1 DFQATT, CDR2 SNEGSKA (reference sequence).